Following are 11 T cell receptor beta chains from one sample sequenced in a study of blood T cell repertoires in COVID-19. Libraries were prepared by immunoSEQ multiplex PCR; TCRdb keeps only in-frame clonotypes and omits some of them. The sample yields about 160,000 clones, around 84% seen once. The sequenced sample was peripheral blood. All receptors derive from a man between 40 and 49 years old with acute or convalescent COVID-19.

The CDR3 spells CASSITDYNEQFF. Here the CDR3 DNA reads TGTGCCAGTAGTATTACAGACTACAATGAGCAGTTCTTC. V usage is TRBV19 and J usage is TRBJ2-1; D gene uncertain. The V gene lost 3 bases and the J gene lost 3 bases, with 6 bases spanning the gap. The length of the CDR3 is 13 residues. CDR1 and CDR2 (germline): LNHDA, SQIVND (reference sequence).

This clone was recorded a few times. The chain links TRBV3-1 (or the pseudogene TRBV3-2) to TRBJ1-1, with D hard to call. Germline loops: CDR1 LGHDT, CDR2 YNNKEL (reference sequence). The CDR3 contains 16 residues. V dropped 3 bases and J dropped 3 bases, with 17 bases sitting between them. Here the CDR3 DNA reads TGTGCCAGCAGCCATTTGGTGCGGGCACGACACACTGAAGCTTTCTTT. It encodes CASSHLVRARHTEAFF.

The V call is TRBV5-1, the J call TRBJ2-1; 9 nucleotides align to TRBD2. CDR1 and CDR2 (germline): SGHRS, YFSETQ. V gave up 4 bases and J gave up 8 bases; unmatched junction bases: 22. CDR3 size: 19 residues. CDR3 loop: CASSPGLAGGVTGGHEQFF. CDR3 coding DNA: TGCGCCAGCAGCCCGGGACTCGCGGGGGGGGTTACCGGCGGCCATGAGCAGTTCTTC.

The genes are TRBV19 and TRBJ1-6; D is possibly TRBD1 (6 bases). Germline CDR1 and CDR2: LNHDA and SQIVND (reference sequence). The CDR3 spans 15 residues. Deletions cut 7 bases from V and 8 bases from J, with 18 bases between. The CDR3 loop reads CASMKGVSTDSPLHF. The CDR3 nucleotides are TGTGCCAGTATGAAGGGGGTATCAACGGATTCACCCCTCCACTTT.

The chain is built from TRBV6-5 and TRBJ1-6; TRBD1 matches 7 bases. Losses at the gene ends were 10 bases for V and 7 bases for J; bases not matched to a gene: 7. Per the germline V gene, CDR1 is MNHEY and CDR2 is SVGAGI. The CDR3 extends over 13 amino acids. The CDR3 region is CATSGTANSPLHF. In nucleotides, the CDR3 is TGTGCCACCTCCGGGACAGCGAATTCACCCCTCCACTTT.

This clone has just one count. The chain employs TRBV11-3 and TRBJ1-6, with no clear D. Trimming removed 5 bases at V and 5 bases at J, with 13 bases between. This CDR3 is 15 amino acids long. Germline V lookup: CDR1 SGHNT, CDR2 YENEEA. CDR3 protein: CASSPPRRHNSPLHF. CDR3 sequence (DNA): TGTGCCAGCAGCCCCCCACGCAGGCATAATTCACCCCTCCACTTT.

This chain links TRBV6-4 with TRBJ2-1, with D perhaps matching TRBD2 (6 bases). Per germline, CDR1 MRHNA and CDR2 SNTAGT. V lost 4 bases and J 0 bases, leaving 13 bases between the germline ends. This CDR3 contains 16 residues. CDR3 residues: CASSVEGYSSYNEQFF. CDR3 DNA sequence: TGTGCCAGCAGTGTGGAGGGTTACAGCTCCTACAATGAGCAGTTCTTC.

This chain links TRBV19 with TRBJ1-4; D is unclear. Germline values: CDR1 LNHDA, CDR2 SQIVND (reference sequence). Trimming took 2 bases from V and 0 from J, leaving 10 bases between them. CDR3 size: 16 residues. CDR3 amino acids: CASSILRPATNEKLFF. The CDR3 nucleotides read TGTGCCAGTAGTATACTCAGGCCCGCAACTAATGAAAAACTGTTTTTT.

In this sample, this clone turned up once. The V and J genes are TRBV27 and TRBJ1-6, with TRBD1 matching over 7 bases. After removal of 3 bases from V and 10 bases from J, the junction contained 6 bases not matched to a gene. The CDR3 is 14 residues long. CDR1 and CDR2 from the germline V gene are MNHEY and SMNVEV (reference sequence). Here the CDR3 reads CASSFVEGASPLHF. The CDR3 DNA follows: TGTGCCAGCAGTTTTGTCGAGGGGGCCTCACCCCTCCACTTT.

The chain recombines TRBV4-1 with TRBJ2-3, with a weak D call TRBD2 (6 bases). Germline V CDR1 and CDR2: MGHRA, YSYEKL. The V gene lost 1 base and the J gene lost 1 base, with 15 bases spanning the gap. This CDR3 contains 17 residues. CDR3 nucleotides: TGCGCCAGCAGCCAAGTACCGGGACTTGGTGGCACAGATACGCAGTATTTT. It encodes CASSQVPGLGGTDTQYF.

V and J are TRBV19 and TRBJ2-7, with TRBD1 matching over 7 bases. The CDR3 is made up of 14 amino acids. The V gene's germline CDR1 is LNHDA and CDR2 SQIVND (reference sequence). With V trimmed by 5 bases and J by 2 bases, 6 bases remained unmatched. This chain's CDR3 is CASSPRTGTYEQYF. The CDR3 DNA is TGTGCCAGTAGTCCCCGGACAGGAACCTACGAGCAGTACTTC.